Below are 9 T cell receptor beta chains sequenced from a single sample in a study. TCRdb re-called the 5' RACE reads through MiXCR, storing one row per CDR3 protein. This sample has tens of thousands of distinct CDR3 sequences, with over 20% found just once. Sequencing was done on a sample of tumor-infiltrating naive CD4+ T cells sorted from the breast tumor. The subset: naive CD4+ T cells, CD4+CD45RA+CD25-. These receptors were taken from a female donor with breast cancer.

J is TRBJ2-1 and V is TRBV4-2; 13 bases are shared with TRBD2. V dropped 3 bases and J dropped 6; count of bases not matched to a gene: 5. Germline V gene sequence: CDR1 LGHNA, CDR2 YNFKEQ. The CDR3 covers 16 residues. CDR3 coding DNA: TGTGCCAGCAGCCACGGGACTAGCGGGGATTCCAATGAGCAGTTCTTC. Amino acids: CASSHGTSGDSNEQFF.

A few counts support this clonotype. A junction boundary mismatches the germline segment, possibly from a read error. This rearrangement joins TRBV29-1 to TRBJ1-4; D not resolved. Per germline, CDR1 SQVTM and CDR2 ANQGSEA. This CDR3 comprises 13 residues. CDR3 in DNA: TGCAGCGCCGCCGGTCTTTCAGGTGAAAAACTGCTTTTT. This gives the protein CSAAGLSGEKLLF.

The chain links TRBV20-1 to TRBJ2-3; 10 nucleotides match TRBD2. V lost 8 bases, J lost 4 bases, and 6 bases stayed unmatched. This CDR3 has 13 residues. The V gene's germline CDR1 is DFQATT and CDR2 SNEGSKA (reference sequence). CDR3 sequence: CSPGTSDADTQYF. CDR3 nucleotide sequence: TGCAGTCCCGGGACTAGCGATGCAGATACGCAGTATTTT.

This clonotype was detected only a few times. This clone may be a read error of a much larger clone one base away. V and J are TRBV4-1 and TRBJ1-4; D is unresolved. CDR1 is MGHRA, CDR2 YSYEKL, per germline. The length of the CDR3 is 12 residues. CDR3 bases: TGCGCCAGCGGCCAACCCTATGAAAAACTGTTTTTT. Translation gives CASGQPYEKLFF.

As regards this clonotype: A much larger clone differs from this one at a single base, so this may be a read error. The CDR3 bases are TGCAGTGCTAGTGCTAGCGGGAGAACATCCTCCGAGCAGTACTTC. Translated: CSASASGRTSSEQYF. This chain uses TRBV20-1 with TRBJ2-7; 10 bases align to TRBD2. The germline gives CDR1 DFQATT, CDR2 SNEGSKA (reference sequence). This CDR3 is built from 15 residues.

The chain has TRBV20-1 and TRBJ1-5; unclear D gene. Trimming stripped 6 bases from V and 0 bases from J, with 15 bases between. CDR3 length: 15 amino acids. Germline V lookup: CDR1 DFQATT, CDR2 SNEGSKA (reference sequence). The CDR3 is CSASGSTYSNQPQHF. The CDR3, as DNA: TGCAGTGCGTCGGGATCGACTTATAGCAATCAGCCCCAGCATTTT.

There are a few counts of this clonotype. The rearrangement links TRBV20-1 to TRBJ1-6, with D perhaps TRBD1 (6 bases). The CDR3 runs 16 residues. V dropped 1 base and J dropped 2 bases, with 12 bases sitting between them. Germline V gives CDR1 DFQATT, CDR2 SNEGSKA (reference sequence). CDR3 DNA: TGCAGTGCTAGAGCCCCCGGGACACCCTATAATTCACCCCTCCACTTT. It translates to CSARAPGTPYNSPLHF.

The chain uses TRBV5-1 and TRBJ1-4, with D tentatively TRBD1 (6 bases). This CDR3 region has 16 residues. Germline lookup yields CDR1 SGHRS and CDR2 YFSETQ. V lost 0 bases and J lost 8, with 17 bases in between. The CDR3 reads CASSLGARGIGEKLFF. The CDR3 DNA is TGCGCCAGCAGCTTGGGCGCCAGGGGTATAGGGGAAAAACTGTTTTTT. Filled out from reference TRBV5-1 and TRBJ1-4, the complete variable domain reads KAGVTQTPRYLIKTRGQQVTLSCSPISGHRSVSWYQQTPGQGLQFLFEYFSETQRNKGNFPGRFSGRQFSNSRSEMNVSTLELGDSALYLCASSLGARGIGEKLFFGSGTQLSVL.

A few counts support this clonotype. The genes are TRBV5-1 and TRBJ1-1, with a weak D call TRBD1 (5 bases). The germline V and J ends were trimmed by 4 bases and 3 bases, with 25 bases remaining between them. CDR3 length: 18 amino acids. The germline V gene has CDR1 SGHRS and CDR2 YFSETQ. DNA of the CDR3: TGCGCCAGCAGCACCGACATTCGGAGGGGAAAAAGGGACACTGAAGCTTTCTTT. This codes for CASSTDIRRGKRDTEAFF.